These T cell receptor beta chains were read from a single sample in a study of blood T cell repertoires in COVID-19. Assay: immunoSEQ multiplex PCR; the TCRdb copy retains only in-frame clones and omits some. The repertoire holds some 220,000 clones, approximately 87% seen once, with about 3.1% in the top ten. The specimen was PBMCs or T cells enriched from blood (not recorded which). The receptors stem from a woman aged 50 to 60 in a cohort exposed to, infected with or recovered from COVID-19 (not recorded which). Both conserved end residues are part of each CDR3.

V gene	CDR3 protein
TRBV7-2	CASSRASGGASYNEQFF
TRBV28	CASSLGGRGYTF
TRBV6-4	CASAAGTDTGELFF
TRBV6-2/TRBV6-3	CASTPWANTEAFF
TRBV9	CASSVELGGRNEQFF
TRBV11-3	CASSYGPRSPFYNSPLHF
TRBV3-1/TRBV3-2	CASSPGTGGVDGYTF
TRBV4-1	CASSQEPIGQGYEQYF
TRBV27	CASRADRILNYGYTF
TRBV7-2	CASSLLSGVQETQYF
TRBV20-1	CSASPRGEPQHF
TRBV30	CAWGLLNSPLHF
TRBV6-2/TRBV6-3	CASSYTTGRLSTDTQYF
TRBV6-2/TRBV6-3	CASSYPRLQTSNQPQHF
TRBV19	CASSTFGQGGTEAFF
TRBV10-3	CAIRSGTGYSPLHF
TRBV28	CASSFLGSQGTQYF
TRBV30	CAWSVQFDIANLNTEAFF
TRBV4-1	CASSHSLQGGSSGYGYTF
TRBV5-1	CASSLRGGGDTQYF
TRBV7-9	CASSLNLRGKPGYEQYF
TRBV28	CASSSGGGNQPQHF
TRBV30	CAWRAQGNEKLFF
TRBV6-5	CASSYSSQTRGSPLHF
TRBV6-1	CASSEFIGGEQYF
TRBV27	CASSLNAGTDTQYF
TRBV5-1	CASSLGTVINQPQHF
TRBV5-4	CASSLVGGDEKLFF
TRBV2	CASSGNRGDEKLFF
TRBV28	CATLDPYSYGYTF
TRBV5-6	CASSDRLSYNEQFF
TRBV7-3	CASSASGQGTYGYTF
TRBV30	CAWSPLRGLAYF
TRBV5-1	CASRRDRGLRNSPLHF
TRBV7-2	CASSLARGNYGYTF
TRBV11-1	CASSQRGYNEQFF
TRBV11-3	CASSSGGTSGSEQYF
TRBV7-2	CASSIRGGLNSGNTIYF
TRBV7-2	CASSLGANSYEQYF
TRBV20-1	CSAEELNTQYF
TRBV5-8	CASSPGTGGSGITKAFF